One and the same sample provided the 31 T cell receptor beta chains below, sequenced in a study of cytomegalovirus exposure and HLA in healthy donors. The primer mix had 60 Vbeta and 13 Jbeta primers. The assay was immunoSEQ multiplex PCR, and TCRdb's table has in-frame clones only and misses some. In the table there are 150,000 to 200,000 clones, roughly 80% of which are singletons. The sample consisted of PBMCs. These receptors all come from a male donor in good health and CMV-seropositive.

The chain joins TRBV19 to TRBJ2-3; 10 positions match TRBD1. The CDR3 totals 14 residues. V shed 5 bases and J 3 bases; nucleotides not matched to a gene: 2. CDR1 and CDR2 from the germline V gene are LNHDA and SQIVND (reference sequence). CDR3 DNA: TGTGCCAGTAGTGACAGGGGGCATACAGATACGCAGTATTTT. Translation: CASSDRGHTDTQYF.

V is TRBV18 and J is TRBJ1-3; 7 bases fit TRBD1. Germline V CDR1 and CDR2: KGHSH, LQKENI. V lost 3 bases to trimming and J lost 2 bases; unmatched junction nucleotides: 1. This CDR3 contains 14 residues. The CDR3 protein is CASSPDRAGNTIYF. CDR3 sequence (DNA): TGTGCCAGCTCACCCGACAGGGCTGGAAACACCATATATTTT. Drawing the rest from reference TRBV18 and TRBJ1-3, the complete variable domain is NAGVMQNPRHLVRRRGQEARLRCSPMKGHSHVYWYRQLPEEGLKFMVYLQKENIIDESGMPKERFSAEFPKEGPSILRIQQVVRGDSAAYFCASSPDRAGNTIYFGEGSWLTVV.

CDR3 in amino acids: CASSYRGSGGQYNEQFF. The CDR3, as DNA: TGTGCCAGCAGTTATCGTGGGTCAGGGGGCCAATACAATGAGCAGTTCTTC. The chain uses TRBV27 and TRBJ2-1, with 8 bases matching TRBD1. Germline CDR1 MNHEY, CDR2 SMNVEV (reference sequence). Trimming took 4 bases from V and 4 from J; bases not matched to a gene: 12. This CDR3 region has 17 residues.

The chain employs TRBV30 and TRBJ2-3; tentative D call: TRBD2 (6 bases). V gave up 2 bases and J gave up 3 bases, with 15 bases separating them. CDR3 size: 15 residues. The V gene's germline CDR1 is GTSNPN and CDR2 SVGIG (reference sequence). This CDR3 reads CAWSYRRVGTDTQYF. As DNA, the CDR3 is TGTGCCTGGAGTTACAGGAGGGTTGGGACAGATACGCAGTATTTT.

The DNA for the CDR3 is TGTGCCAGCAGCCAGGGGCGGGCTAGCGGGGGGGCTGGTACAGATACGCAGTATTTT. As protein: CASSQGRASGGAGTDTQYF. This chain joins TRBV4-2 and TRBJ2-3, with 12 bases lining up with TRBD2. After removal of 3 bases from V and 3 bases from J, the junction contained 13 bases not matched to a gene. Looked up from germline, CDR1 is LGHNA and CDR2 is YNFKEQ. This CDR3 contains 19 residues.

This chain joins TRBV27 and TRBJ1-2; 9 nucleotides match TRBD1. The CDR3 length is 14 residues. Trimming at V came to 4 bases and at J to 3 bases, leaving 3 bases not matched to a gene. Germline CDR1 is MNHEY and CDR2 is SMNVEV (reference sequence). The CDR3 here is CASSSRTGDYGYTF. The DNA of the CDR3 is TGTGCCAGCAGTTCCCGGACAGGGGACTATGGCTACACCTTC.

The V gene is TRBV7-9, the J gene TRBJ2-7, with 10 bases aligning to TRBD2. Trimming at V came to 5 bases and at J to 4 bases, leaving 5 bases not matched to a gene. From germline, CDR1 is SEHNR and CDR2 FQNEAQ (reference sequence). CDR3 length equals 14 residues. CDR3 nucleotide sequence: TGTGCCAGCAGCCCTAGCGGGAGCGGTTACGAGCAGTACTTC. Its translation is CASSPSGSGYEQYF.

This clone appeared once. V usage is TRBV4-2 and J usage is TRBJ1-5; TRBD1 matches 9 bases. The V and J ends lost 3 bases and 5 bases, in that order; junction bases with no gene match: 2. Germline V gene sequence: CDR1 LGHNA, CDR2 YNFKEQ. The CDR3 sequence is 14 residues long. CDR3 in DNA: TGTGCCAGCAGCCAGGGACAGGGTTATCAGCCCCAGCATTTT. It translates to CASSQGQGYQPQHF.

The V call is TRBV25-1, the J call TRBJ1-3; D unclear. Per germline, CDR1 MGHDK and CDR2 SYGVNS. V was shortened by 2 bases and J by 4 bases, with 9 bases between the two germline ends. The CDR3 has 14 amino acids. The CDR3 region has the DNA TGTGCCAGCAGTGAAGTTGTAGAGGGAAACACCATATATTTT. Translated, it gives CASSEVVEGNTIYF.

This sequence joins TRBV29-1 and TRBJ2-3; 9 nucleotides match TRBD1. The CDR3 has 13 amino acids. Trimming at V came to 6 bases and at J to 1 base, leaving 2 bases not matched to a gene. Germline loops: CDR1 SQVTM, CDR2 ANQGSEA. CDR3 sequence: CSVWTGGTDTQYF. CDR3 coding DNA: TGCAGCGTGTGGACAGGGGGCACAGATACGCAGTATTTT.

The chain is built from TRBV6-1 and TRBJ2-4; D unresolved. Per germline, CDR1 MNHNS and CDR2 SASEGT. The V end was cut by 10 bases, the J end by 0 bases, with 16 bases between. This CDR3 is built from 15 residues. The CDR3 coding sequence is TGTGCCACTCACCCCCTTGGCCTAGCCAAAAACATTCAGTACTTC. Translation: CATHPLGLAKNIQYF.

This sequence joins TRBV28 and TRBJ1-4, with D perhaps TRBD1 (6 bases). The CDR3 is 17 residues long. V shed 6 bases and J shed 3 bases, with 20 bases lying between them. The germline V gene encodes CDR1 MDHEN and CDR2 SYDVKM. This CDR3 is CASSFSKWTAPNEKLFF. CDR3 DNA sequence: TGTGCCAGCAGCTTTTCCAAATGGACAGCCCCTAATGAAAAACTGTTTTTT.

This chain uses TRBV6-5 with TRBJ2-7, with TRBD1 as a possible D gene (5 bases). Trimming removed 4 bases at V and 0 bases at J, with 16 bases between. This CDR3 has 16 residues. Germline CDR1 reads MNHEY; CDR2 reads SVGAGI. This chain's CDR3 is CASSLSGSGISYEQYF. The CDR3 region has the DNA TGTGCCAGCAGTTTGTCGGGCTCAGGGATCTCCTACGAGCAGTACTTC.

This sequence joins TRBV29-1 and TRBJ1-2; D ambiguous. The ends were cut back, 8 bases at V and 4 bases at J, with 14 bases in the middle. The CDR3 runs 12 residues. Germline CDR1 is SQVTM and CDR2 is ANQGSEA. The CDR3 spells CSIILRSYGYTF. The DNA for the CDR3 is TGCAGCATCATTCTTAGGAGCTATGGCTACACCTTC.

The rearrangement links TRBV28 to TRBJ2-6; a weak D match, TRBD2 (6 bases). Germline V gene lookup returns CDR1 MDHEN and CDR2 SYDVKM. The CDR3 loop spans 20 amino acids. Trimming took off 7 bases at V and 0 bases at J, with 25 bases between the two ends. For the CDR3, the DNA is TGTGCCAGCATGGGGTCCCCGGGAGTGGAGGGCTCCTCTGGGGCCAACGTCCTGACTTTC. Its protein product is CASMGSPGVEGSSGANVLTF.

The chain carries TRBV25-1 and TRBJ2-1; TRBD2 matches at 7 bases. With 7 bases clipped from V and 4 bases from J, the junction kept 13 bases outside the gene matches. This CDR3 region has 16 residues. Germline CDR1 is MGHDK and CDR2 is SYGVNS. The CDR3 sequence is CASTPTGGSNYNEQFF. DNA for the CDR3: TGTGCCAGCACTCCTACGGGCGGGAGCAATTACAATGAGCAGTTCTTC.

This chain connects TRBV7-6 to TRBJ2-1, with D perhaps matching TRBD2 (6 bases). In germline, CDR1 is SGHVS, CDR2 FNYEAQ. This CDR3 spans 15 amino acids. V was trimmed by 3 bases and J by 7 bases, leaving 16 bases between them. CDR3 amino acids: CASSFVEGSRNEQFF. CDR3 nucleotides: TGTGCCAGCAGCTTTGTGGAGGGCTCAAGGAATGAGCAGTTCTTC.

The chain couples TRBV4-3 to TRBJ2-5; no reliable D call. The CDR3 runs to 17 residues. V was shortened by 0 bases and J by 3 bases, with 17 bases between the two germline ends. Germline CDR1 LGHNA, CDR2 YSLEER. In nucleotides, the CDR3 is TGCGCCAGCAGCCAAGAGGCTTCCCTCTTAGCAGAAGAGACCCAGTACTTC. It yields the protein CASSQEASLLAEETQYF.

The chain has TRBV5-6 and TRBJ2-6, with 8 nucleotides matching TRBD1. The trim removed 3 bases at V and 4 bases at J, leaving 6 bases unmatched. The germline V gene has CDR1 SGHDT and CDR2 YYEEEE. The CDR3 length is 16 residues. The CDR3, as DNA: TGTGCCAGCAGCTGGGGACAGGCTCTAGGGGCCAACGTCCTGACTTTC. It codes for CASSWGQALGANVLTF.

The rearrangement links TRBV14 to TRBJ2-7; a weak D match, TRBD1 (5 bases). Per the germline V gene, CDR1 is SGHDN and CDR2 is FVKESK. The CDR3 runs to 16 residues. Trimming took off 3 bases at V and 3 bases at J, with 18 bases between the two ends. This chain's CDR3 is CASSQEYDSTYYEQYF. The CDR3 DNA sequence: TGTGCCAGCAGCCAGGAATATGACAGTACCTACTACGAGCAGTACTTC. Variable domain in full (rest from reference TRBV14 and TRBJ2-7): EAGVTQFPSHSVIEKGQTVTLRCDPISGHDNLYWYRRVMGKEIKFLLHFVKESKQDESGMPNNRFLAERTGGTYSTLKVQPAELEDSGVYFCASSQEYDSTYYEQYFGPGTRLTVT.

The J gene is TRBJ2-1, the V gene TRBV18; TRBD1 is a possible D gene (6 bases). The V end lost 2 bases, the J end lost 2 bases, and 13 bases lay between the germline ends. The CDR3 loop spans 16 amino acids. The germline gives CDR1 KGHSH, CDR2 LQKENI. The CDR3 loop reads CASSPGSQGTYNEQFF. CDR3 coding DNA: TGTGCCAGCTCACCAGGGTCACAGGGCACCTACAATGAGCAGTTCTTC.

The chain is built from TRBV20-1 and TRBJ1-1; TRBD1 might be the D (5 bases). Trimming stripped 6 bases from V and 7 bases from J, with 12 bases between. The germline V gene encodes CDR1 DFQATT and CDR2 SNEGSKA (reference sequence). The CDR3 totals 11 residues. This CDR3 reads CSARARVEAFF. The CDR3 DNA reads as TGCAGTGCCCGCGCCAGGGTTGAAGCTTTCTTT.

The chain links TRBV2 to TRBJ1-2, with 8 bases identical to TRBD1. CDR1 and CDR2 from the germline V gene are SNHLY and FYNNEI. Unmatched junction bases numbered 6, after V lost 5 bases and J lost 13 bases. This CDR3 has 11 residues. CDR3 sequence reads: CASSPRGLSTF. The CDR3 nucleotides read TGTGCCAGCAGTCCCAGGGGGCTAAGCACCTTC.

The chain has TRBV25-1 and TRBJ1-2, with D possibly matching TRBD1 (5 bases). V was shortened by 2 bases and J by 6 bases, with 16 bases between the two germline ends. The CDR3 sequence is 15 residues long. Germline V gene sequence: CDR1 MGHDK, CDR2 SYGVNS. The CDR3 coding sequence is TGTGCCAGCAGTGAAGGAGGGGTAGTGGGGCATGGCTACACCTTC. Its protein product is CASSEGGVVGHGYTF.

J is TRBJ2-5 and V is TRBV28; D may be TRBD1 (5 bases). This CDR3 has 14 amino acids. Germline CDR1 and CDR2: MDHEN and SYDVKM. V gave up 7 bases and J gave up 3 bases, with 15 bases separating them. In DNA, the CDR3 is TGTGCCAGCACTCCCTTTCCGGACAAAGAGACCCAGTACTTC. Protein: CASTPFPDKETQYF.

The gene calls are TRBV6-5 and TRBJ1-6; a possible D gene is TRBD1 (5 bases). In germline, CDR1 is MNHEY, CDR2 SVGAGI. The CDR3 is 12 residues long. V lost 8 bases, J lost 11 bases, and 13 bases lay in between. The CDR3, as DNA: TGTGCCAGCGGGGAGGGGACCACACCCCTCCACTTT. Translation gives CASGEGTTPLHF.

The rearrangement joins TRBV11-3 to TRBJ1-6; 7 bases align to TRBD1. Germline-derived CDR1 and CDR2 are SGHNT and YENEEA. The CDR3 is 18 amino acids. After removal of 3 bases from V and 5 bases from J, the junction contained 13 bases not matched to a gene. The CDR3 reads CASSFVPRDRGHNSPLHF. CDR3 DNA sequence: TGTGCCAGCAGCTTTGTCCCACGGGACAGAGGACATAATTCACCCCTCCACTTT.

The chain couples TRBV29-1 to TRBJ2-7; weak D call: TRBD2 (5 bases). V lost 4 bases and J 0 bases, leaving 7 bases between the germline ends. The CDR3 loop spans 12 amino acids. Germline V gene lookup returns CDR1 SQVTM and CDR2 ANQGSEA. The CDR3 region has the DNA TGCAGCGTTGGACGGGACTCCTACGAGCAGTACTTC. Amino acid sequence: CSVGRDSYEQYF.

CDR3 DNA sequence: TGTGCCAGCATGTGGGGAGTCGGCTCCTACAATGAGCAGTTCTTC. It yields the protein CASMWGVGSYNEQFF. V and J are TRBV27 and TRBJ2-1; tentatively, D is TRBD2 (5 bases). Trimming left V 7 bases short and J 0 bases short, with 13 bases between. Germline assignment: CDR1 MNHEY and CDR2 SMNVEV (reference sequence). CDR3 length equals 15 residues.

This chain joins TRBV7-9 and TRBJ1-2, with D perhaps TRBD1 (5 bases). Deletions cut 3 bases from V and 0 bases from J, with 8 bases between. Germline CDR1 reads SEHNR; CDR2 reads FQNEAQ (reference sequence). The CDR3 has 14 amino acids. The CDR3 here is CASSFGGANYGYTF. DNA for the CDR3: TGTGCCAGCAGCTTTGGGGGGGCTAACTATGGCTACACCTTC.

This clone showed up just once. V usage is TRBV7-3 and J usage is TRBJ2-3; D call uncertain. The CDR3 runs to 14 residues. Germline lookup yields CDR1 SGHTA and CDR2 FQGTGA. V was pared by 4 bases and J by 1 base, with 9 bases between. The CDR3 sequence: CASSSDGGTDTQYF. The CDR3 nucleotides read TGTGCCAGCAGCTCCGACGGAGGCACAGATACGCAGTATTTT.